This T cell receptor (beta chain) is from a study of blood T cell repertoires in COVID-19. Trimming left V 1 base short and J 4 bases short, with 11 bases between. This CDR3 contains 15 residues. Germline CDR1 and CDR2: SGHTA and FQGNSA. Produced via immunoSEQ multiplex PCR; TCRdb's table is partial and in-frame only. The repertoire holds over 150,000 clones, with approximately 80% as singletons. The chain recombines TRBV7-2 with TRBJ1-3; D uncertain. This sequence was found in a woman aged 60-70 years with COVID-19, enrolled during active disease. Sequencing was done on a sample of peripheral blood. The DNA for the CDR3 is TGTGCCAGCAGCTTAGTCTGGCAGGCAGGAAACACCATATATTTT. It translates to CASSLVWQAGNTIYF.